The 27 T cell receptor beta chains presented below share a single source sample, sequenced in a study of shared clonotypes between healthy human individuals. Assay used: immunoSEQ multiplex PCR; TCRdb lists only in-frame clones, some missing. The sample contains about 1,900,000 clones, less than 95% of which appear only once. Naive-designated CD8 cells lacked CD45RO, were positively enriched for CCR7, and omitted terminally differentiated effector memory CD45RA+ cells. What was sequenced was naive CD8+ T cells sorted from blood. These receptor sequences come from a man aged 18 to 35 in good health.

This chain connects TRBV2 to TRBJ1-1, with D unclear. Germline lookup yields CDR1 SNHLY and CDR2 FYNNEI. The CDR3 extends over 16 amino acids. Between the trimmed V and J ends, which lost 4 bases and 1 base, there was a span of 16 bases. CDR3 bases: TGTGCCAGCAGTGTGTATGAGGGAGGCCCGAACACTGAAGCTTTCTTT. It translates to CASSVYEGGPNTEAFF.

A few counts support this clone. This chain links TRBV15 with TRBJ1-2; a possible D gene is TRBD1 (6 bases). The germline V gene has CDR1 LNHNV and CDR2 YYDKDF (reference sequence). This CDR3 comprises 13 residues. The V end was cut by 1 base, the J end by 8 bases, with 11 bases between. The CDR3 DNA reads as TGTGCCACCAGCAGAGGGCCAGGGGTGGGCTACACCTTC. This codes for CATSRGPGVGYTF.

J is TRBJ2-2 and V is TRBV9; no clear D gene. V lost 0 bases and J 8 bases, leaving 14 bases between the germline ends. This CDR3 has 15 residues. CDR1 and CDR2 (germline): SGDLS, YYNGEE. The CDR3 spells CASSVDDFPEGELFF. In DNA form, the CDR3 reads TGTGCCAGCAGCGTAGACGACTTCCCTGAGGGGGAGCTGTTTTTT.

J is TRBJ2-6 and V is TRBV15; D not resolved. Germline V gene sequence: CDR1 LNHNV, CDR2 YYDKDF (reference sequence). The CDR3 is 14 amino acids. V lost 8 bases and J 4 bases, leaving 12 bases between the germline ends. CDR3 in DNA: TGTGCCACCTTGGGCAGAACAGGGGCCAACGTCCTGACTTTC. This codes for CATLGRTGANVLTF.

Note on this clone: Within the sample, other DNA sequences also encode this same CDR3. CDR3 sequence: CASSLGSGYEQYF. CDR3 bases: TGCGCCAGCAGCTTGGGGTCGGGGTACGAGCAGTACTTC. The chain joins TRBV5-1 to TRBJ2-7; D is perhaps TRBD2 (5 bases). The CDR3 has 13 residues. Germline assignment: CDR1 SGHRS and CDR2 YFSETQ. Trimming pared 0 bases from V and 4 bases from J, leaving 8 bases between. The full variable domain, its missing parts supplied by reference TRBV5-1 and TRBJ2-7, is KAGVTQTPRYLIKTRGQQVTLSCSPISGHRSVSWYQQTPGQGLQFLFEYFSETQRNKGNFPGRFSGRQFSNSRSEMNVSTLELGDSALYLCASSLGSGYEQYFGPGTRLTVT.

The rearrangement uses TRBV2 and TRBJ2-7, with 9 bases identical to TRBD2. CDR3 length: 14 amino acids. The trim removed 3 bases at V and 3 bases at J, leaving 3 bases unmatched. Germline CDR1 is SNHLY and CDR2 is FYNNEI. The CDR3 protein is CASSEGTSLYEQYF. As DNA, the CDR3 is TGTGCCAGCAGTGAGGGGACTAGCCTCTACGAGCAGTACTTC.

V gene TRBV28 combines with J gene TRBJ1-3; D might be TRBD1 (6 bases). CDR1 MDHEN and CDR2 SYDVKM come from the germline V gene. V was trimmed by 5 bases and J by 1 base, leaving 9 bases between them. The CDR3 runs to 14 residues. CDR3 in DNA: TGTGCCAGCAGTGTGGACAGTTCTGGAAACACCATATATTTT. It specifies CASSVDSSGNTIYF.

The chain combines TRBV6-5 with TRBJ2-7, with TRBD2 matching over 7 bases. V lost 6 bases and J lost 2; bases outside the gene matches: 10. The CDR3 is 15 residues long. Germline values: CDR1 MNHEY, CDR2 SVGAGI. The DNA of the CDR3 is TGTGCCAGCAGCCCTTTCAAGGGAGGGACCTACGAGCAGTACTTC. Translation gives CASSPFKGGTYEQYF.

Of note for this clone: The same CDR3 also results from other DNA sequences found in this sample. The chain is built from TRBV9 and TRBJ2-7, with D uncertain. The CDR3 sequence is 13 residues long. Germline CDR1 is SGDLS and CDR2 is YYNGEE. Deletions cut 4 bases from V and 4 bases from J, with 12 bases between. The CDR3 loop reads CASSSPSSYEQYF. CDR3 in DNA: TGTGCCAGCAGCTCCCCCTCGTCGTACGAGCAGTACTTC. Combining the CDR3 with reference TRBV9 and TRBJ2-7 gives the whole variable domain DSGVTQTPKHLITATGQRVTLRCSPRSGDLSVYWYQQSLDQGLQFLIQYYNGEERAKGNILERFSAQQFPDLHSELNLSSLELGDSALYFCASSSPSSYEQYFGPGTRLTVT.

CDR3 residues: CASSTLGASYEQYF. The CDR3 DNA reads as TGTGCCAGTAGTACCCTTGGGGCCTCCTACGAGCAGTACTTC. This sequence joins TRBV19 and TRBJ2-7, with D perhaps TRBD1 (5 bases). Germline CDR1 LNHDA, CDR2 SQIVND (reference sequence). The CDR3 sequence is 14 residues long. V lost 4 bases to trimming and J lost 0 bases, with 10 bases between them.

J is TRBJ1-5 and V is TRBV23-1; D call uncertain. TRBV23-1 is treated as an ORF (open reading frame) with a function not yet certain. The V end lost 0 bases, the J end lost 1 base, and 4 bases lay between the germline ends. This CDR3 is 14 amino acids long. For the CDR3, the DNA is TGCGCCAGCAGTCAATCGGGCAGCAATCAGCCCCAGCATTTT. It is translated as CASSQSGSNQPQHF.

This clone was seen a single time. The chain combines TRBV10-3 with TRBJ2-5, with TRBD2 matching 7 bases. CDR1 and CDR2 from the germline V gene are ENHRY and SYGVKD. CDR3 length: 15 residues. Trimming removed 8 bases from V and 5 bases from J; junction bases left unmatched: 14. The CDR3 DNA follows: TGTGCCATCGGGGAGGGTTTAGCTAATCTCGAGACCCAGTACTTC. Translating it yields CAIGEGLANLETQYF.

The chain employs TRBV7-9 and TRBJ2-1; D might be TRBD1 (6 bases). The CDR3 sequence is 15 residues long. Between the trimmed V and J ends, which lost 3 bases and 9 bases, there was a span of 18 bases. The germline V gene has CDR1 SEHNR and CDR2 FQNEAQ (reference sequence). CDR3 sequence: CASSLPQGERGEQFF. CDR3 coding DNA: TGTGCCAGCAGCTTGCCACAGGGTGAGAGGGGTGAGCAGTTCTTC.

The gene calls are TRBV5-8 and TRBJ1-4; D might be TRBD1 (5 bases). Trimming took off 3 bases at V and 0 bases at J, with 12 bases between the two ends. CDR1 is SGHTS, CDR2 YDEGEE, per germline. The CDR3 totals 16 residues. DNA of the CDR3: TGTGCCAGCAGCTGGGGGACGTTTCCAACTAATGAAAAACTGTTTTTT. Translation: CASSWGTFPTNEKLFF.

V gene TRBV6-1 combines with J gene TRBJ2-7; a possible D gene is TRBD1 (6 bases). CDR1 is MNHNS and CDR2 is SASEGT in the germline V gene. CDR3 length: 15 amino acids. V was trimmed by 2 bases and J by 0 bases, leaving 11 bases between them. The CDR3 spells CASSEFGRGSYEQYF. CDR3 bases: TGTGCCAGCAGTGAATTCGGCAGGGGCTCCTACGAGCAGTACTTC.

The sample holds one count of this clone. This sequence joins TRBV27 and TRBJ1-1; D is ambiguous. The CDR3 totals 13 residues. Germline assignment: CDR1 MNHEY and CDR2 SMNVEV (reference sequence). Trimming removed 6 bases from V and 8 bases from J, with 16 bases in between. This CDR3 reads CASSPFLGSEAFF. The CDR3 region has the DNA TGTGCCAGCAGCCCCTTCTTAGGGTCCGAAGCTTTCTTT.

The chain couples TRBV9 to TRBJ2-5; tentative D call: TRBD2 (6 bases). The V end lost 3 bases, the J end lost 1 base, and 16 bases lay between the germline ends. CDR3 length: 16 residues. Germline assignment: CDR1 SGDLS and CDR2 YYNGEE. In nucleotides, the CDR3 is TGTGCCAGCAGCGGAGTAGCGGAACCCGCCCAAGAGACCCAGTACTTC. Protein product: CASSGVAEPAQETQYF.

This clone was counted a few times. The chain couples TRBV7-3 to TRBJ2-7; a possible D gene is TRBD2 (6 bases). The V end was cut by 2 bases, the J end by 2 bases, with 7 bases between. Germline V lookup: CDR1 SGHTA, CDR2 FQGTGA. The length of the CDR3 is 13 residues. The DNA of the CDR3 is TGTGCCAGCAGCTTAGCGGGGCCCTACGAGCAGTACTTC. This gives the protein CASSLAGPYEQYF.

The chain carries TRBV28 and TRBJ1-4; the D gene is possibly TRBD1 (6 bases). This CDR3 is built from 17 residues. Looked up from germline, CDR1 is MDHEN and CDR2 is SYDVKM. The V end was cut by 4 bases, the J end by 8 bases, with 23 bases between. CDR3 DNA: TGTGCCAGCAGTTCGTACAGGGAAAGCGTCGGGATCGAAAAACTGTTTTTT. It is translated as CASSSYRESVGIEKLFF.

The gene calls are TRBV7-9 and TRBJ2-5; 7 bases map to TRBD1. From germline, CDR1 is SEHNR and CDR2 FQNEAQ (reference sequence). V lost 5 bases and J lost 2; bases outside the gene matches: 8. The CDR3 contains 15 residues. The CDR3 nucleotides are TGTGCCAGCAGCATATCGAGGGGGCCACAAGAGACCCAGTACTTC. Amino acids: CASSISRGPQETQYF.

The rearrangement joins TRBV19 to TRBJ2-7; D may match TRBD1 or TRBD2 (5 bases each). Germline V gene sequence: CDR1 LNHDA, CDR2 SQIVND (reference sequence). With 6 bases removed from V and 1 base from J, the gap between germline ends came to 16 bases. The CDR3 contains 15 residues. CDR3 nucleotide sequence: TGTGCCAGTAGAGACCGGGACGCCGGTTCCTACGAGCAGTACTTC. Its protein is CASRDRDAGSYEQYF.

The count of this clone is one. The same CDR3 is also encoded by other DNA sequences in this sample. The chain is built from TRBV9 and TRBJ1-1; 9 positions match TRBD1. This CDR3 region has 13 residues. Per germline, CDR1 SGDLS and CDR2 YYNGEE. With 7 bases clipped from V and 4 bases from J, the junction kept 5 bases outside the gene matches. This CDR3 is CASATGGGTEAFF. For the CDR3, the DNA is TGTGCCAGCGCAACAGGGGGCGGCACTGAAGCTTTCTTT.

The CDR3 loop is CASGWLPGRYNEQFF. The CDR3 nucleotides read TGCGCCAGCGGATGGCTCCCGGGGCGATACAATGAGCAGTTCTTC. V and J are TRBV5-1 and TRBJ2-1, with D possibly being TRBD1 or TRBD2 (5 bases each). Germline assignment: CDR1 SGHRS and CDR2 YFSETQ. Trimming pared 7 bases from V and 4 bases from J, leaving 18 bases between. The CDR3 consists of 15 residues. Filled out from reference TRBV5-1 and TRBJ2-1, the complete variable domain reads KAGVTQTPRYLIKTRGQQVTLSCSPISGHRSVSWYQQTPGQGLQFLFEYFSETQRNKGNFPGRFSGRQFSNSRSEMNVSTLELGDSALYLCASGWLPGRYNEQFFGPGTRLTVL.

This sequence joins TRBV7-9 and TRBJ2-1; D gene unclear. Trimming removed 8 bases from V and 9 bases from J, with 23 bases in between. Germline V gives CDR1 SEHNR, CDR2 FQNEAQ (reference sequence). CDR3 length: 15 amino acids. The CDR3 DNA reads TGTGCCAGCGACGGAAGTGAAGCGTTAAGAGGTGAGCAGTTCTTC. This sequence encodes CASDGSEALRGEQFF.

This clone appeared a few times. In the same sample, other DNA sequences code for this CDR3. V usage is TRBV9 and J usage is TRBJ2-7, with 9 bases matching TRBD1. The trim removed 0 bases at V and 4 bases at J, leaving 2 bases unmatched. This CDR3 has 14 residues. In germline, CDR1 is SGDLS, CDR2 YYNGEE. The CDR3 is CASSVGTGAYEQYF. The DNA for the CDR3 is TGTGCCAGCAGCGTAGGGACAGGGGCGTACGAGCAGTACTTC.

This sequence joins TRBV6-6 and TRBJ2-7; TRBD1 agrees at 8 bases. The CDR3 is 14 residues long. V lost 6 bases, J lost 5 bases, and 9 bases stayed unmatched. CDR1 and CDR2 from the germline V gene are MNHNY and SVGAGI (reference sequence). The CDR3, as DNA: TGTGCCAGCAGCCCCGACAGGGGTTTGAACGAGCAGTACTTC. Protein sequence: CASSPDRGLNEQYF.

V gene TRBV5-1 combines with J gene TRBJ2-1; the D is unclear. Germline V gives CDR1 SGHRS, CDR2 YFSETQ. This CDR3 has 13 residues. V was cut by 1 base and J by 4 bases, with 6 bases left in between. CDR3 in DNA: TGCGCCAGCAGCTTGAACCTATACAATGAGCAGTTCTTC. Translated, it gives CASSLNLYNEQFF.